This T cell receptor (beta chain) was observed in a study of cytomegalovirus exposure and HLA in healthy donors. About the study: The study placed approximately 81% of its 350 to 400 genotyped donors in the Caucasian-associated ancestry cluster. Study results and caveats: Some V segments could not be told apart, so they were left out, TRBV6-2 and TRBV6-3 among them. Later analysis identified a missense DCLRE1C variant that was linked to TCR beta V- and J-gene trimming.

With respect to this clone: The antigen remains unidentified.

CDR3 size: 16 residues. Germline CDR1 is SGHKS and CDR2 is YYEKEE (reference sequence). V lost 0 bases and J lost 0, with 12 bases in between. It was with 60 Vbeta and 13 Jbeta primers that the PCR ran. Some clones are missing from TCRdb's copy, which holds only in-frame ones; the method was immunoSEQ multiplex PCR. The sample has about 220,000 clones, 82% seen once. Sequenced sample: PBMCs. The chain employs TRBV5-5 and TRBJ1-2, with D maybe TRBD1 (5 bases). The origin of this receptor is a woman aged 40 to 49 in good health and CMV-seropositive. CDR3: CASSLVLGATNYGYTF. CDR3 sequence (DNA): TGTGCCAGCAGCTTGGTCCTAGGGGCGACTAACTATGGCTACACCTTC.